These 10 T cell receptor beta chains originate from one sample sequenced in a study of blood T cell repertoires in COVID-19. Produced via immunoSEQ multiplex PCR; TCRdb's table is partial and in-frame only. The sample contains some 52,000 clones, 85% to 90% of which appear only once. Sequences were obtained from peripheral blood. These receptors all come from a man between 65 and 79 years old with acute or convalescent COVID-19.

This clone has more than one count but fewer than ten. The V call is TRBV3-1 (or the pseudogene TRBV3-2), the J call TRBJ2-1; 9 bases fit TRBD2. CDR1 is LGHDT, CDR2 YNNKEL, per germline (reference sequence). This CDR3 spans 14 amino acids. Trimming took 2 bases from V and 7 from J; bases not matched to a gene: 3. CDR3 in amino acids: CASSQRLAANEQFF. DNA of the CDR3: TGTGCCAGCAGCCAAAGACTAGCGGCAAATGAGCAGTTCTTC.

The chain is built from TRBV14 and TRBJ2-1, with D possibly TRBD1 on 6 matching bases. The CDR3 is 16 residues long. CDR1 and CDR2 (germline): SGHDN, FVKESK. The V end lost 4 bases, the J end lost 9 bases, and 22 bases lay between the germline ends. The CDR3 loop is CASSPNRDISSGEQFF. DNA for the CDR3: TGTGCCAGCAGCCCAAACCGGGACATTTCATCGGGTGAGCAGTTCTTC.

V is TRBV11-2 and J is TRBJ2-5; 8 nucleotides align to TRBD1. The CDR3 is made up of 13 amino acids. The germline gives CDR1 SGHAT, CDR2 FQNNGV. V shed 5 bases and J 7 bases; nucleotides not matched to a gene: 6. Here the CDR3 reads CASSVGQGGTQYF. CDR3 sequence (DNA): TGTGCCAGCAGCGTCGGACAGGGTGGGACCCAGTACTTC.

In nucleotides, the CDR3 is TGCAGCGTTCTTTCCACAGGGAAGTTTGGAAATGAGCAGTTCTTC. It is translated as CSVLSTGKFGNEQFF. The chain couples TRBV29-1 to TRBJ2-1; a weak D match, TRBD1 (6 bases). The V gene's germline CDR1 is SQVTM and CDR2 ANQGSEA. Trimming took 5 bases from V and 7 from J, leaving 21 bases between them. The CDR3 spans 15 residues.

This chain connects TRBV5-5 to TRBJ2-7; 9 bases align to TRBD1. The CDR3 contains 14 residues. CDR1 is SGHKS, CDR2 YYEKEE, per germline (reference sequence). V lost 4 bases and J lost 4; bases outside the gene matches: 6. The chain's CDR3 is CASSRTGVGYEQYF. In DNA form, the CDR3 reads TGTGCCAGCAGCCGGACAGGGGTCGGGTACGAGCAGTACTTC.

V and J are TRBV4-2 and TRBJ1-2; 9 nucleotides align to TRBD1. The V gene end was trimmed by 1 base and the J gene end by 8 bases; junction bases not matched to a gene: 11. The CDR3 length is 16 residues. Per germline, CDR1 LGHNA and CDR2 YNFKEQ. The CDR3 reads CASSQGPGQGYSGYTF. CDR3 nucleotide sequence: TGTGCCAGCAGCCAAGGGCCGGGACAGGGTTATAGCGGCTACACCTTC.

This clone showed up just a few times. The rearrangement links TRBV11-3 to TRBJ2-7, with D tentatively TRBD2 (5 bases). This CDR3 region has 14 residues. Trimming took off 2 bases at V and 6 bases at J, with 14 bases between the two ends. Germline V gene data show CDR1 as SGHNT and CDR2 as YENEEA. The CDR3 sequence: CASSLRTGLAEQYV. In DNA form, the CDR3 reads TGTGCCAGCAGCTTAAGGACTGGGTTGGCCGAGCAGTACGTC.

This clone was picked up a small number of times. The chain is built from TRBV5-6 and TRBJ1-2; 7 positions agree with TRBD1. V lost 2 bases, J lost 7 bases, and 5 bases stayed unmatched. This CDR3 contains 13 residues. Germline assignment: CDR1 SGHDT and CDR2 YYEEEE. The CDR3 reads CASSFGTDLGYTF. The CDR3 coding sequence is TGTGCCAGCAGCTTTGGGACAGATCTTGGCTACACCTTC.

The V gene is TRBV29-1, the J gene TRBJ2-2; possibly TRBD1 for D (6 bases). Germline CDR1 reads SQVTM; CDR2 reads ANQGSEA. Trimming took off 1 base at V and 4 bases at J, with 13 bases between the two ends. The CDR3 has 15 residues. CDR3 protein: CSVEGQGLGTGELFF. CDR3 bases: TGCAGCGTTGAAGGGCAGGGGTTGGGCACCGGGGAGCTGTTTTTT.

The chain has TRBV30 and TRBJ1-5; the D gene is possibly TRBD1 (5 bases). CDR1 is GTSNPN and CDR2 is SVGIG in the germline V gene (reference sequence). The CDR3 extends over 14 amino acids. Trimming shortened V by 0 bases and J by 3 bases, and 9 bases separated the two germline ends. CDR3 nucleotides: TGTGCCTGGAGTGTACTGGACAACAATCAGCCCCAGCATTTT. This sequence encodes CAWSVLDNNQPQHF.